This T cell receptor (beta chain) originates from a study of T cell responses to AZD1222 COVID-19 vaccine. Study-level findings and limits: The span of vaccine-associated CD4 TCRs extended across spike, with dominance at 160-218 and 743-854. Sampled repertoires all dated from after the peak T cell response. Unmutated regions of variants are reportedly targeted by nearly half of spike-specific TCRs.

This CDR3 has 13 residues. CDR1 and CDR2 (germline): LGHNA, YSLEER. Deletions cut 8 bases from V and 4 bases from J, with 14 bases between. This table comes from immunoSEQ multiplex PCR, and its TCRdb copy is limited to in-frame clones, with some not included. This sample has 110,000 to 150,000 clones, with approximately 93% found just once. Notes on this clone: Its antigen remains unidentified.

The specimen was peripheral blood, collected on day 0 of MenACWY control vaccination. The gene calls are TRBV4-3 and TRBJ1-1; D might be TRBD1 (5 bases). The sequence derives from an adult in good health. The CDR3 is CASGYRSRTEAFF. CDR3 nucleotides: TGCGCCAGCGGCTACAGGAGTCGCACTGAAGCTTTCTTT.